The next 27 T cell receptor beta chains were all read from a single sample in a study of T cells in Graves' hyperthyroidism and ophthalmopathy. TCR beta CDR3 sequences were amplified from RNA transcripts. Researchers ran a first-round RT-PCR on the TCR CDR3 using the HTBI primer set. Via MiXCR, TCRdb re-called the multiplex PCR reads, giving one row per CDR3 protein. The profile shows about 690,000 distinct CDR3 sequences, 15% to 20% of them singletons. Sequencing used blood. These receptors were obtained from a man aged 50 to 60 with Graves' hyperthyroidism.

This rearrangement joins TRBV27 to TRBJ1-1, with D perhaps TRBD1 (5 bases). The CDR3 covers 14 residues. Between the trimmed V and J ends, which lost 8 bases and 3 bases, there was a span of 16 bases. CDR1 is MNHEY, CDR2 SMNVEV, per germline (reference sequence). The CDR3 DNA reads as TGTGCCAGCGGCCACAGGAGCCTCCACACTGAAGCTTTCTTT. It codes for CASGHRSLHTEAFF.

This chain links TRBV5-4 with TRBJ2-1, with a weak D call TRBD1 (6 bases). Trimming removed 1 base from V and 4 bases from J, with 12 bases in between. Germline-derived CDR1 and CDR2 are SGHNT and YYREEE (reference sequence). This CDR3 is 15 amino acids long. In DNA form, the CDR3 reads TGTGCCAGCAGCTTGTTAGGACAGCTTTACAATGAGCAGTTCTTC. Encoded protein: CASSLLGQLYNEQFF.

This clonotype was counted a few times. The chain joins TRBV5-1 to TRBJ2-3; 10 bases agree with TRBD1. The CDR3 is 15 amino acids. J was trimmed by 1 base and V by 7 bases; bases with no gene match: 6. The germline V gene encodes CDR1 SGHRS and CDR2 YFSETQ. The CDR3 is CASSWGTGGTDTQYF. DNA of the CDR3: TGCGCCAGCTCGTGGGGGACAGGGGGCACAGATACGCAGTATTTT.

This clonotype has at least ten counts. The chain has TRBV27 and TRBJ2-7, with unresolved D. Trimming shortened V by 4 bases and J by 6 bases, and 16 bases separated the two germline ends. CDR1 MNHEY and CDR2 SMNVEV come from the germline V gene (reference sequence). This CDR3 spans 14 amino acids. CDR3 DNA: TGTGCCAGCAGTTATCAGACCCCGGGTGGCGAGCAGTACTTC. It yields the protein CASSYQTPGGEQYF.

This clonotype was observed at least ten times. The J gene is TRBJ2-2, the V gene TRBV28, with 10 bases that match TRBD2. This CDR3 is 16 amino acids long. In germline, CDR1 is MDHEN, CDR2 SYDVKM. V shed 5 bases, J shed 5 bases, and the junction held 8 bases outside the gene matches. The DNA for the CDR3 is TGTGCCAGCAGTCCCCGGGGTAGCGGGAGGACCGGGGAGCTGTTTTTT. Its protein product is CASSPRGSGRTGELFF.

This chain connects TRBV28 to TRBJ2-7; 10 bases are a match to TRBD1. Germline CDR1 is MDHEN and CDR2 is SYDVKM. The J segment lost 5 bases and the V segment lost 5 bases, leaving 9 bases of the junction unmatched. The CDR3 length is 15 residues. The CDR3 DNA sequence: TGTGCCAGCAGTCAACCACCGGGACAGGGGAACGAGCAGTACTTC. As protein: CASSQPPGQGNEQYF. Supplemented by reference TRBV28 and TRBJ2-7, the full variable domain reads DVKVTQSSRYLVKRTGEKVFLECVQDMDHENMFWYRQDPGLGLRLIYFSYDVKMKEKGDIPEGYSVSREKKERFSLILESASTNQTSMYLCASSQPPGQGNEQYFGPGTRLTVT.

In its sample, this clonotype was seen many times. V usage is TRBV29-1 and J usage is TRBJ2-3; 12 bases match TRBD2. The CDR3 consists of 19 residues. Germline V gene sequence: CDR1 SQVTM, CDR2 ANQGSEA. V gave up 0 bases and J gave up 8 bases; unmatched junction bases: 18. CDR3 protein: CSVEDGRRGLAGQDGTQYF. CDR3 nucleotides: TGCAGCGTTGAAGATGGGCGACGTGGACTAGCGGGACAAGATGGTACGCAGTATTTT.

The chain couples TRBV5-1 to TRBJ2-3; tentative D call: TRBD2 (6 bases). Trimming took off 1 base at V and 5 bases at J, with 14 bases between the two ends. Germline loops: CDR1 SGHRS, CDR2 YFSETQ. This CDR3 is built from 15 residues. The chain's CDR3 is CASSLNSGAVDTQYF. The CDR3 DNA sequence: TGCGCCAGCAGCTTGAATTCGGGAGCAGTAGATACGCAGTATTTT.

This clonotype was detected many times. The chain joins TRBV7-9 to TRBJ2-1; D call uncertain. The CDR3 covers 12 residues. CDR1 and CDR2 (germline): SEHNR, FQNEAQ (reference sequence). The V end lost 2 bases, the J end lost 6 bases, and 5 bases lay between the germline ends. This CDR3 reads CASSLQRNEQFF. The CDR3, as DNA: TGTGCCAGCAGCTTACAGCGCAATGAGCAGTTCTTC.

In regard to this clonotype: This may be a read error, as it is one base from a much larger clone. The chain links TRBV30 to TRBJ2-1, with 11 bases identical to TRBD2. The V gene end was trimmed by 3 bases and the J gene end by 7 bases; junction bases not matched to a gene: 8. Looked up from germline, CDR1 is GTSNPN and CDR2 is SVGIG (reference sequence). CDR3 length equals 15 residues. CDR3 loop: CAWSRLAGGGNEQFF. The CDR3 nucleotides are TGTGCCTGGAGCCGCCTAGCGGGAGGCGGAAATGAGCAGTTCTTC.

In DNA, the CDR3 is TGTGCCAGCAGGGGGACAGGGGTAGGAAACACCATATATTTT. Encoded protein: CASRGTGVGNTIYF. The chain is built from TRBV12-3 or TRBV12-4 and TRBJ1-3; 10 positions match TRBD1. The J segment lost 4 bases and the V segment lost 6 bases, leaving 3 bases of the junction unmatched. The CDR3 contains 14 residues.

This clonotype came up many times. The rearrangement links TRBV7-8 to TRBJ1-1, with D hard to call. The CDR3 has 13 residues. Germline V CDR1 and CDR2: SGHVS, FQNEAQ. Trimming shortened V by 2 bases and J by 7 bases, and 11 bases separated the two germline ends. In DNA, the CDR3 is TGTGCCAGCAGCTTACTTACCACTGATGAAGCTTTCTTT. This sequence encodes CASSLLTTDEAFF.

This chain connects TRBV24-1 to TRBJ2-2; D is uncertain. V lost 7 bases to trimming and J lost 3 bases, with 11 bases between them. Germline CDR1 and CDR2: KGHDR and SFDVKD. The CDR3 runs to 14 residues. CDR3 residues: CATRKTGDTGELFF. The CDR3 DNA follows: TGTGCCACCAGAAAAACCGGAGACACCGGGGAGCTGTTTTTT.

This chain links TRBV16 with TRBJ1-3; 7 bases are a match to TRBD1. Germline values: CDR1 KGHSY, CDR2 FQNENV. The CDR3 is 18 residues long. V lost 0 bases to trimming and J lost 0 bases; unmatched junction nucleotides: 8. This chain's CDR3 is CASSQSGQAFFSGNTIYF. For the CDR3, the DNA is TGTGCCAGCAGCCAATCCGGACAGGCTTTTTTCTCTGGAAACACCATATATTTT.

The CDR3 nucleotides are TGCGCCAGCAGCCCAGACTGGGCCACTAATGAAAAACTGTTTTTT. It yields the protein CASSPDWATNEKLFF. V is TRBV5-1 and J is TRBJ1-4; D is ambiguous. This CDR3 is built from 15 residues. Deletions cut 4 bases from V and 2 bases from J, with 12 bases between. Germline V gives CDR1 SGHRS, CDR2 YFSETQ.

The sample holds many counts of this clonotype. The gene calls are TRBV7-9 and TRBJ2-7, with 10 nucleotides matching TRBD1. Looked up from germline, CDR1 is SEHNR and CDR2 is FQNEAQ (reference sequence). CDR3 length equals 15 residues. The ends lost 5 bases at V and 3 bases at J; junction bases unmatched: 7. CDR3 protein: CASSNGDRGRYEQYF. CDR3 coding DNA: TGTGCCAGCAGCAACGGGGACAGGGGCCGCTACGAGCAGTACTTC.

This clonotype showed up many times. The chain combines TRBV6-1 with TRBJ2-1; D might be TRBD1 (5 bases). Trimming stripped 5 bases from V and 6 bases from J, with 17 bases between. Germline assignment: CDR1 MNHNS and CDR2 SASEGT. The CDR3 loop spans 15 amino acids. CDR3 sequence reads: CASSSRVRGFNEQFF. The CDR3 nucleotides are TGTGCCAGCAGTTCCAGGGTTCGTGGATTCAATGAGCAGTTCTTC.

This clonotype occurred many times. The CDR3 coding sequence is TGTGCCAGCAGCTTAGTGCCAGCCAGCACAGATACGCAGTATTTT. It encodes CASSLVPASTDTQYF. The V gene is TRBV11-1, the J gene TRBJ2-3; no clear D. CDR1 and CDR2 (germline): SGHAT, FQDESV (reference sequence). V shed 1 base and J shed 0 bases, with 8 bases lying between them. This CDR3 is 15 amino acids long.

V and J are TRBV28 and TRBJ2-2, with 11 bases fitting TRBD2. V lost 5 bases and J lost 5; bases outside the gene matches: 4. The CDR3 spans 15 residues. CDR1 and CDR2 (germline): MDHEN, SYDVKM. CDR3 protein: CASSTWTSGTGELFF. DNA for the CDR3: TGTGCCAGCAGTACTTGGACTAGCGGGACCGGGGAGCTGTTTTTT.

This clonotype appeared many times. The rearrangement links TRBV12-3 or TRBV12-4 to TRBJ1-1, with 8 bases aligning to TRBD1. V was pared by 7 bases and J by 4 bases, with 11 bases of the junction left unmatched. This CDR3 contains 15 residues. The CDR3 loop is CASNSHRGSATEAFF. The CDR3 DNA sequence: TGTGCCAGCAACTCACACAGGGGGTCGGCCACTGAAGCTTTCTTT.

Comments on this clonotype: This may stem from a read error, because a much larger clone lies one nucleotide away. The chain uses TRBV6-1 and TRBJ1-1; possibly TRBD1 for D (6 bases). The CDR3 has 15 amino acids. The V and J ends lost 8 bases and 7 bases respectively, with 23 bases between them. Germline V gene lookup returns CDR1 MNHNS and CDR2 SASEGT. For the CDR3, the DNA is TGTGCCAGCCAGGGGTCGGGAAATCCCCCCTATGAAGCTTTCTTT. As protein: CASQGSGNPPYEAFF.

The chain couples TRBV20-1 to TRBJ2-2; TRBD2 is a possible D gene (5 bases). Germline V gene data show CDR1 as DFQATT and CDR2 as SNEGSKA (reference sequence). The CDR3 has 14 residues. V shed 0 bases and J shed 4 bases, with 9 bases lying between them. The CDR3 here is CSARDDGVTGELFF. The CDR3 DNA reads as TGCAGTGCTAGAGATGACGGGGTCACCGGGGAGCTGTTTTTT.

This rearrangement joins TRBV5-5 to TRBJ2-7, with a tentative D call TRBD1 (5 bases). The CDR3 loop spans 13 amino acids. Germline lookup yields CDR1 SGHKS and CDR2 YYEKEE (reference sequence). Deletions cut 5 bases from V and 1 base from J, with 10 bases between. CDR3 loop: CASRGLPSYEQYF. Written as DNA, the CDR3 is TGTGCCAGCAGGGGGCTTCCTTCCTACGAGCAGTACTTC.

This chain uses TRBV4-3 with TRBJ1-2; 9 bases map to TRBD1. This CDR3 has 14 residues. V was clipped by 7 bases and J by 5 bases; unmatched bases: 8. From germline, CDR1 is LGHNA and CDR2 YSLEER. Written as DNA, the CDR3 is TGCGCCAGCAATCAAGGGACAGGGACTTATGGCTACACCTTC. It is translated as CASNQGTGTYGYTF.

This clonotype was recorded at least ten times. The chain joins TRBV11-3 to TRBJ1-3; unclear D gene. The CDR3 totals 15 residues. Trimming pared 5 bases from V and 2 bases from J, leaving 13 bases between. Germline CDR1 and CDR2: SGHNT and YENEEA. CDR3 in amino acids: CASSRRGWAGNTIYF. CDR3 DNA: TGTGCCAGCAGCCGGCGCGGCTGGGCTGGAAACACCATATATTTT.

This clonotype was detected ten times or more. This chain joins TRBV7-9 and TRBJ1-1, with TRBD1 as a possible D gene (6 bases). Germline assignment: CDR1 SEHNR and CDR2 FQNEAQ (reference sequence). V shed 5 bases and J shed 5 bases, with 15 bases lying between them. The CDR3 is 14 residues long. CDR3 protein: CASSAGVQGTEAFF. CDR3 nucleotides: TGTGCCAGCAGCGCCGGGGTCCAGGGGACTGAAGCTTTCTTT.

The sample holds a few counts of this clonotype. The chain uses TRBV19 and TRBJ2-5; D may correspond to TRBD1 or TRBD2 (5 bases each). This CDR3 spans 14 amino acids. Germline CDR1 is LNHDA and CDR2 is SQIVND (reference sequence). Trimming removed 4 bases from V and 1 base from J, with 10 bases in between. The CDR3 DNA follows: TGTGCCAGTAGTACCACCGGGGCCCAAGAGACCCAGTACTTC. Translating it yields CASSTTGAQETQYF.